The clone carrying this T cell receptor (beta chain) showed up many times. CDR1 and CDR2 from the germline V gene are MNHEY and SVGAGI. This CDR3 is 15 amino acids long. Trimming cost V 3 bases and J 3 bases; bases outside gene matches: 5. Samples came from axillary lymph nodes draining the breast cancer. The data originate from a study of breast tumors, draining lymph nodes, adjacent tissues. TCRdb independently ran MiXCR on the multiplex PCR reads; one entry per CDR3 protein. The repertoire has around 130,000 distinct CDR3 sequences, 15% to 20% of them found once; the top ten carry less than 4%. The clonotype comes from a female donor with breast cancer. Some clones in this sample may be carry-over from other donors' samples. The material sequenced was axillary lymph node tissue. The rearrangement uses TRBV6-5 and TRBJ2-7, with 10 bases identical to TRBD2. The CDR3 here is CASSYLGTSVYEQYF. The CDR3 DNA is TGTGCCAGCAGTTATTTAGGGACTAGCGTCTACGAGCAGTACTTC.